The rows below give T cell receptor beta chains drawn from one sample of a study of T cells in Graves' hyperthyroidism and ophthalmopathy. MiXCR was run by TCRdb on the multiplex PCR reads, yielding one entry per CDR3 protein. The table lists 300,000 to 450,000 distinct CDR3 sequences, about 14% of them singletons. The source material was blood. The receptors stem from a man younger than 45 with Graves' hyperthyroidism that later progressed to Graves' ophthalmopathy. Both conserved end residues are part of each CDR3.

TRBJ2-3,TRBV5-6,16,CASSLFGTGRTDTQYF
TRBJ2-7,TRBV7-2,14,CASSVSQRSYEQYF
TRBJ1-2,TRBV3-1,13,CASSRGRKSGYTF
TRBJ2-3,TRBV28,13,CATGTGGTDTQYF
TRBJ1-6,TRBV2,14,CASSGDRGRSPLHF
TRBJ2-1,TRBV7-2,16,CAGSFAGGGGYNEQFF
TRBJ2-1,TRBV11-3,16,CASSLLLQGVHNEQFF
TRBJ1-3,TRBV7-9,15,CASSSWGDVGNTIYF
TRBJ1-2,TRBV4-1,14,CASSQVGGLYGYTF
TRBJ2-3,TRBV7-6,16,CASSLGTSFRTDTQYF
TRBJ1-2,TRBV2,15,CASSETGSHSYGYTF
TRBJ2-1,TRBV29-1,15,CSVFPSGGAYNEQFF